This T cell receptor beta chain derives from a study of OX40 agonist ivuxolimab in advanced cancers. Study outcomes and limitations: With doses of 0.1 to 3.0 mg/kg, CD4+ and CD8+ blood T cells had undergone clonal expansion by week 6.

Between the trimmed V and J ends, which lost 0 bases and 4 bases, there was a span of 16 bases. CDR1 and CDR2 (germline): SGDLS, YYNGEE. CDR3 length equals 16 residues. Profiled with immunoSEQ multiplex PCR; TCRdb holds only in-frame clones, not every one. Among 75,000 to 90,000 clones listed, roughly 89% were seen once. Concerning this clone: The target antigen is unknown.

This TCR was sampled from an adult with an advanced solid tumor such as melanoma, head and neck, liver or kidney cancer. This chain uses TRBV9 with TRBJ1-1; D is unclear. The sequencing used CD4+ or CD8+ T cells sorted from blood, collected in a trial of the OX40 agonist ivuxolimab. The CDR3 sequence: CASSVANEFSGTEAFF. CDR3 sequence (DNA): TGTGCCAGCAGCGTAGCTAACGAGTTTTCGGGCACTGAAGCTTTCTTT.